The clone carrying this TCR beta chain was observed many times. Its target is unknown. This CDR3 contains 16 residues. Germline V gene lookup returns CDR1 SGHAT and CDR2 FQNNGV. Trimming took off 5 bases at V and 3 bases at J, with 18 bases between the two ends. The record originates from a study of neurological immune-mediated disorders. Regarding the study as a whole: Because no CDR3 amino acid sequences were shared across subjects by expanded clones, private repertoires were suggested in all groups.

5'RACE with 10-nucleotide random UMIs produced the cDNA. MiXCR, applied by TCRdb to the 5' RACE reads, yields one record per CDR3 protein. This sample has about 79,000 distinct CDR3 sequences, with roughly 15% found just once. The sequence derives from a woman between 50 and 59 years old in good health. The chain joins TRBV11-2 to TRBJ2-3; D is perhaps TRBD2 (7 bases). Sequences were obtained from PBMCs. CDR3: CASSPRGRLRTDTQYF. CDR3 DNA sequence: TGTGCCAGCAGCCCGCGGGGGCGACTAAGGACAGATACGCAGTATTTT.